These 25 T cell receptor beta chains originate from one sample sequenced in a study of shared clonotypes between healthy human individuals. The repertoire was sequenced with immunoSEQ multiplex PCR; TCRdb's copy has only in-frame clones and lacks some. The sample records about 590,000 clones, roughly 95% being singletons. In the naive CD8 group, cells lacked CD45RO and were positively selected for CCR7, so terminally differentiated effector memory CD45RA+ cells were left out. Sequenced material: naive CD8+ T cells sorted from blood. The receptors come from a woman aged 25 to 39 in good health.

The chain carries TRBV15 and TRBJ2-2; a possible D gene is TRBD1 (5 bases). The CDR3 extends over 14 amino acids. Trimming cost V 3 bases and J 6 bases, with 11 bases left between them. Per germline, CDR1 LNHNV and CDR2 YYDKDF (reference sequence). CDR3: CATSSPQGPGELFF. The CDR3 nucleotides are TGTGCCACCAGCAGTCCTCAGGGTCCCGGGGAGCTGTTTTTT.

About this clone: This sample also contains other DNA sequences that code for the same CDR3. CDR3 DNA: TGTGCCAGCAGCTTAGCGGGAGGAAGAACAGATACGCAGTATTTT. This translates into CASSLAGGRTDTQYF. The J gene is TRBJ2-3, the V gene TRBV7-9; the D gene is possibly TRBD2 (6 bases). The CDR3 is 15 residues long. Trimming removed 0 bases at V and 3 bases at J, with 10 bases between. CDR1 SEHNR and CDR2 FQNEAQ come from the germline V gene (reference sequence).

The V and J genes are TRBV28 and TRBJ2-5, with no clear D. Trimming removed 5 bases from V and 2 bases from J, with 9 bases in between. Germline lookup yields CDR1 MDHEN and CDR2 SYDVKM. The CDR3 runs to 13 residues. In DNA, the CDR3 is TGTGCCAGCAGTCCGCCCCAGCAAGAGACCCAGTACTTC. It is translated as CASSPPQQETQYF.

The chain has TRBV27 and TRBJ2-1; TRBD2 agrees at 10 bases. J gave up 7 bases and V 7 bases, and 13 bases lay outside the gene matches. The CDR3 spans 16 residues. CDR1 and CDR2 (germline): MNHEY, SMNVEV (reference sequence). The CDR3 is CASTGAGGPLVNEQFF. CDR3 DNA: TGTGCCAGCACCGGAGCGGGAGGGCCCCTGGTTAATGAGCAGTTCTTC.

The chain employs TRBV28 and TRBJ2-1, with 11 bases aligning to TRBD2. Trimming took 5 bases from V and 4 from J; bases not matched to a gene: 13. The CDR3 sequence is 18 residues long. The V gene's germline CDR1 is MDHEN and CDR2 SYDVKM. CDR3 region: CASSTTSGAGFFYNEQFF. CDR3 DNA sequence: TGTGCCAGCAGTACGACTAGCGGGGCCGGGTTTTTTTACAATGAGCAGTTCTTC. Variable domain in full (rest from reference TRBV28 and TRBJ2-1): DVKVTQSSRYLVKRTGEKVFLECVQDMDHENMFWYRQDPGLGLRLIYFSYDVKMKEKGDIPEGYSVSREKKERFSLILESASTNQTSMYLCASSTTSGAGFFYNEQFFGPGTRLTVL.

The chain uses TRBV5-4 and TRBJ1-1; D gene uncertain. This CDR3 contains 14 residues. CDR1 and CDR2 from the germline V gene are SGHNT and YYREEE (reference sequence). V dropped 4 bases and J dropped 0 bases, with 10 bases sitting between them. This chain's CDR3 is CASSADGMNTEAFF. The CDR3 DNA reads TGTGCCAGCAGCGCCGACGGGATGAACACTGAAGCTTTCTTT.

This chain links TRBV29-1 with TRBJ2-7, with D possibly being TRBD1 or TRBD2 (5 bases each). This CDR3 has 13 residues. Germline CDR1 and CDR2: SQVTM and ANQGSEA. V was shortened by 0 bases and J by 7 bases, with 13 bases between the two germline ends. The CDR3 nucleotides are TGCAGCGTTGAAGATCGGCTGGGGGAGGAGCAGTACTTC. This encodes CSVEDRLGEEQYF.

The V gene is TRBV28, the J gene TRBJ2-7; a possible D gene is TRBD1 (5 bases). The CDR3 has 14 residues. Per germline, CDR1 MDHEN and CDR2 SYDVKM. Trimming removed 3 bases from V and 4 bases from J, with 13 bases in between. CDR3 residues: CASSFQGTIYEQYF. The CDR3 DNA reads TGTGCCAGCAGTTTTCAGGGTACCATATACGAGCAGTACTTC.

The chain carries TRBV6-5 and TRBJ1-2, with TRBD1 as a possible D gene (6 bases). Germline assignment: CDR1 MNHEY and CDR2 SVGAGI. This CDR3 region has 15 residues. The germline V and J ends were trimmed by 2 bases and 8 bases, with 18 bases remaining between them. Written as DNA, the CDR3 is TGTGCCAGCAGTTACCGGGACAATCCTCAGGGGGGCTACACCTTC. Protein: CASSYRDNPQGGYTF.

The chain carries TRBV7-3 and TRBJ2-5; 11 nucleotides line up with TRBD2. The DNA matches TRBJ2-7 better at its end, which makes the J call doubtful. CDR1 and CDR2 from the germline V gene are SGHTA and FQGTGA. The CDR3 is 15 residues long. CDR3 sequence (DNA): TGTGCCAGCAGCCCCACTAGCGGGAGCACCTACGAGCAGTACTTC. Translating gives CASSPTSGSTYEQYF.

This clone is a singleton in its sample. V is TRBV15 and J is TRBJ1-5; TRBD1 might be the D (5 bases). Looked up from germline, CDR1 is LNHNV and CDR2 is YYDKDF (reference sequence). V lost 4 bases and J 6 bases, leaving 13 bases between the germline ends. CDR3 length equals 14 residues. CDR3 loop: CATSIIRGAQPQHF. The CDR3 nucleotides are TGTGCCACCAGCATAATTCGCGGGGCTCAGCCCCAGCATTTT.

This rearrangement joins TRBV28 to TRBJ2-5, with 9 bases matching TRBD1. The CDR3 sequence is 14 residues long. With 6 bases clipped from V and 1 base from J, the junction kept 3 bases outside the gene matches. Germline values: CDR1 MDHEN, CDR2 SYDVKM. CDR3 region: CASSQTGGQETQYF. In DNA form, the CDR3 reads TGTGCCAGCAGCCAGACAGGGGGCCAAGAGACCCAGTACTTC.

This rearrangement joins TRBV2 to TRBJ2-7, with 7 bases that match TRBD2. Losses at the gene ends were 6 bases for V and 5 bases for J; bases not matched to a gene: 10. Looked up from germline, CDR1 is SNHLY and CDR2 is FYNNEI. The CDR3 is made up of 14 amino acids. The CDR3: CASSPSRLADEQYF. CDR3 nucleotides: TGTGCCAGCAGCCCCTCGAGACTAGCAGACGAGCAGTACTTC.

The gene calls are TRBV28 and TRBJ1-5, with D possibly matching TRBD1 (6 bases). Trimming shortened V by 5 bases and J by 4 bases, and 9 bases separated the two germline ends. Germline CDR1 is MDHEN and CDR2 is SYDVKM. The CDR3 spans 13 residues. The CDR3 here is CASSITGNQPQHF. Written as DNA, the CDR3 is TGTGCCAGCAGTATAACAGGGAATCAGCCCCAGCATTTT.

The chain has TRBV2 and TRBJ2-6, with unresolved D. Germline V CDR1 and CDR2: SNHLY, FYNNEI. CDR3 length: 17 residues. The CDR3 coding sequence is TGTGCGACTCTTCCAGGAACACCTCCCTCTGGGGCCAACGTCCTGACTTTC. It is translated as CATLPGTPPSGANVLTF.

This clone occurred once. This chain connects TRBV20-1 to TRBJ1-1; the D gene is possibly TRBD1 (6 bases). Germline V gene lookup returns CDR1 DFQATT and CDR2 SNEGSKA (reference sequence). V gave up 3 bases and J gave up 10 bases, with 9 bases separating them. The length of the CDR3 is 10 residues. CDR3 nucleotide sequence: TGCAGTGCTAGGGTCAGGGGAGCTTTCTTT. It is translated as CSARVRGAFF.

This sequence joins TRBV5-5 and TRBJ1-5; D is unresolved. This CDR3 contains 14 residues. Germline V gives CDR1 SGHKS, CDR2 YYEKEE (reference sequence). V shed 5 bases and J shed 0 bases, with 9 bases lying between them. Here the CDR3 DNA reads TGTGCCAGCAGTTTACACTATAGCAATCAGCCCCAGCATTTT. It codes for CASSLHYSNQPQHF.

The J gene is TRBJ1-5, the V gene TRBV4-1; D gene ambiguous. Germline V CDR1 and CDR2: MGHRA, YSYEKL. CDR3 length: 15 amino acids. V lost 1 base and J 1 base, leaving 8 bases between the germline ends. In nucleotides, the CDR3 is TGCGCCAGCAGCCAAGTCGCCAGCAGCAATCAGCCCCAGCATTTT. Translating it yields CASSQVASSNQPQHF.

As to this clone: Other DNA sequences in this sample translate to the same CDR3. This chain connects TRBV28 to TRBJ1-3; D not resolved. Per germline, CDR1 MDHEN and CDR2 SYDVKM. Trimming took 2 bases from V and 3 from J, leaving 5 bases between them. This CDR3 is 13 amino acids long. The CDR3 reads CASSLASGNTIYF. The CDR3, as DNA: TGTGCCAGCAGTTTAGCGAGTGGAAACACCATATATTTT. Looking up the rest from reference TRBV28 and TRBJ1-3 gives the full variable domain: DVKVTQSSRYLVKRTGEKVFLECVQDMDHENMFWYRQDPGLGLRLIYFSYDVKMKEKGDIPEGYSVSREKKERFSLILESASTNQTSMYLCASSLASGNTIYFGEGSWLTVV.

The rearrangement joins TRBV29-1 to TRBJ2-7; D perhaps matches TRBD1 (5 bases). Germline assignment: CDR1 SQVTM and CDR2 ANQGSEA. The CDR3 contains 15 residues. V lost 4 bases to trimming and J lost 4 bases, with 20 bases between them. The CDR3 loop reads CSVVARQTPLYEQYF. The DNA for the CDR3 is TGCAGCGTTGTCGCCCGACAGACACCATTGTACGAGCAGTACTTC.

This chain connects TRBV5-6 to TRBJ1-4, with unresolved D. Trimming took off 1 base at V and 7 bases at J, with 11 bases between the two ends. CDR3 length: 14 residues. CDR1 and CDR2 from the germline V gene are SGHDT and YYEEEE. CDR3 sequence reads: CASSLYGEVEKLFF. DNA of the CDR3: TGTGCCAGCAGCTTGTATGGGGAGGTTGAAAAACTGTTTTTT.

The chain joins TRBV5-1 to TRBJ2-7, with a possible D match to TRBD1 (6 bases). This CDR3 comprises 15 residues. CDR1 and CDR2 from the germline V gene are SGHRS and YFSETQ. V lost 5 bases and J 5 bases, leaving 20 bases between the germline ends. The CDR3 DNA is TGCGCCAGCAGACAGGGAAGCCACTCCCTCAACGAGCAGTACTTC. It encodes CASRQGSHSLNEQYF.

The chain employs TRBV5-1 and TRBJ1-2, with D perhaps TRBD1 (5 bases). This CDR3 is built from 13 residues. In germline, CDR1 is SGHRS, CDR2 YFSETQ. The V end lost 3 bases, the J end lost 6 bases, and 12 bases lay between the germline ends. In DNA form, the CDR3 reads TGCGCCAGCAGCTGGGCAGGGTCTGATGGCTACACCTTC. Translation: CASSWAGSDGYTF.

The chain recombines TRBV27 with TRBJ2-7; D gene ambiguous. The CDR3 runs to 13 residues. Trimming removed 6 bases at V and 7 bases at J, with 16 bases between. CDR1 is MNHEY and CDR2 is SMNVEV in the germline V gene (reference sequence). CDR3 amino acids: CASRTGPLGEQYF. The CDR3 bases are TGTGCCAGCAGAACCGGGCCTCTGGGGGAGCAGTACTTC.

V usage is TRBV28 and J usage is TRBJ1-1; D gene unclear. This CDR3 region has 14 residues. Trimming took off 3 bases at V and 1 base at J, with 9 bases between the two ends. Looked up from germline, CDR1 is MDHEN and CDR2 is SYDVKM. CDR3 DNA sequence: TGTGCCAGCAGTTTGTGGCAGCCGAACACTGAAGCTTTCTTT. Encoded protein: CASSLWQPNTEAFF.